The subject of this entry is one T cell receptor beta chain. The record originates from a study of cytomegalovirus exposure and HLA in healthy donors. Trimming took 4 bases from V and 2 from J, leaving 9 bases between them. The CDR3 has 14 residues. Germline V gene lookup returns CDR1 SGHDT and CDR2 YYEEEE. Amplification used 60 Vbeta primers and 13 Jbeta primers. The method was immunoSEQ multiplex PCR; TCRdb's version includes in-frame clones alone and lacks a portion of them. The table records under 250,000 clones, around 80% of them present only once. The genes are TRBV5-6 and TRBJ2-2; D is perhaps TRBD2 (5 bases). Sequenced: PBMCs. This clonotype was sampled from a man aged 35 to 55 in good health and CMV-seropositive. The CDR3 coding sequence is TGTGCCAGCAGCACGGGATTAAACACCGGGGAGCTGTTTTTT. This translates into CASSTGLNTGELFF.